This record looks at one TCR beta chain sequence and its context. This clone was recorded only once. Its cognate antigen has yet to be identified. The sample holds no much larger clone one base away, and base qualities are not on file. V trim: 0 bases; J trim: 0 bases; unmatched bases: 1. The CDR3, cysteine through phenylalanine, is 16 amino acids long. The retained sequence is limited to the CDR3, 48 bases, with the frame set at the first base. According to the germline V gene, CDR1 reads LGHNA and CDR2 reads YSLEER. TCRbeta CDR3 regions were amplified from genomic DNA by means of the immunoSEQ Assay, a bias-controlled multiplex PCR. The source study handled its data this way. The number of nucleated cells in each sample was estimated by amplification of reference gene primers within the assay. To quantify the absolute abundance of each unique TCRbeta CDR3 rearrangement, sequence reads were collapsed and filtered. Productive Simpson clonality was computed per sample as the square root of Simpson's diversity index over productive rearrangements. TCRdb carries this immuneACCESS record with in-frame sequences only. Its versions omit some clonotypes, under half of them owing to an unresolved V gene in the studies checked, with the rest unexplained. The V and J calls and clone size were taken over from that table, and D and trimming were inferred from the DNA. The sample data list under 150,000 clones, and over 75% of these were observed just once. The ten largest clonotypes hold around 8% of the sample.

One collaborating source in Seattle enrolled patients while the patients were actively infected and followed the patients over time throughout the course of disease. Collaborating institutions collected whole blood in K2EDTA tubes following their own protocols. Collaborator samples were shipped for TCRbeta analysis as frozen whole blood, isolated PBMCs, or DNA extracted from either sample type. This specimen belongs to a study of blood T cell repertoires in COVID-19 (dated by TCRdb to 2018 to 2021). Context from the whole study: Collaborator samples came from the United States, Italy and Spain and covered acute and convalescent phases of COVID-19. The material from the prospective study consisted of cDNA or gDNA derived from T cells, B-cell-depleted T cells, or PBMCs. Deeply sampled blood TCRbeta repertoires from subjects exposed to, actively infected with, or recovered from COVID-19 were included in the dataset. The repertoires were released in a freely available public database meant as a resource for research on the immune response to SARS-CoV-2. The samples were drawn from the first 160 participants of the ongoing ImmuneRACE study and from 1,200 or so subjects provided by 6 global collaborators. Sample metadata almost always included a de-identified subject ID, COVID-19 status, age in years and sex. HLA class I and class II types, where available, came from metadata supplied by the sample provider rather than from assay-based typing. What the authors observed across the whole study: The quantity of clinical and demographic metadata differed by source and by participant and was supplied without curation.

The source of this sequence is a woman aged 55-70 years with COVID-19, enrolled during active disease. The sequenced material came from peripheral blood. In this chain, TRBV4-3 is recombined with TRBJ2-2; TRBD2 matches 7 bases in the middle. The CDR3 is CASSQDLAANTGELFF. The nucleotide sequence is TGCGCCAGCAGCCAAGATCTAGCGGCGAACACCGGGGAGCTGTTTTTT.